This T cell receptor (beta chain) was sequenced for a study of cytomegalovirus exposure and HLA in healthy donors. CDR3 length equals 16 residues. Germline loops: CDR1 SGHNT, CDR2 YENEEA. The J segment lost 3 bases and the V segment lost 1 base, leaving 6 bases of the junction unmatched. Study-wide results and caveats: Near-uniform donor sequencing depth was presumed by presence/absence analyses.

With 60 Vbeta and 13 Jbeta primers, the PCR was carried out. Profiled with immunoSEQ multiplex PCR; TCRdb holds only in-frame clones, not every one. The table shows 150,000 to 200,000 clones, with approximately 86% occurring only once. This clone was seen once. The antigen remains unidentified. The chain has TRBV11-3 and TRBJ2-3; 8 positions agree with TRBD2. What was sequenced was PBMCs. This sequence originates from a woman aged 18-29 years in good health and CMV-seronegative. CDR3 region: CASSLGSGSGTDTQYF. The CDR3 DNA sequence: TGTGCCAGCAGCTTAGGAAGCGGGAGTGGGACAGATACGCAGTATTTT.